A single sample is the source of the 7 T cell receptor beta chains below, sequenced in a study of blood T cell repertoires in COVID-19. TCRdb keeps only in-frame clones here, not all; method: immunoSEQ multiplex PCR. This sample has some 120,000 clones, with 85% to 90% found just once. The sequenced sample was peripheral blood. The source is a woman aged 80 or older with acute or convalescent COVID-19.

This sequence joins TRBV5-6 and TRBJ2-4; the match to TRBD1 covers 8 bases. CDR3 size: 14 residues. CDR1 SGHDT and CDR2 YYEEEE come from the germline V gene. V was clipped by 5 bases and J by 11 bases; unmatched bases: 12. CDR3 residues: CASSSRQGISLQYF. CDR3 nucleotides: TGTGCCAGCAGTTCGAGACAGGGGATTTCCCTTCAGTACTTC.

Only one count was recorded for this clone. V gene TRBV28 combines with J gene TRBJ2-7; TRBD2 is a possible D gene (6 bases). The CDR3 totals 14 residues. V was trimmed by 11 bases and J by 6 bases, leaving 23 bases between them. Germline values: CDR1 MDHEN, CDR2 SYDVKM. The CDR3 DNA is TGTGCCTCCTCAGCCAGCGGGCGACTCCTCGAGCAGTACGTC. The encoded protein is CASSASGRLLEQYV.

V usage is TRBV13 and J usage is TRBJ2-7, with D tentatively TRBD1 (6 bases). V lost 2 bases and J 12 bases, leaving 17 bases between the germline ends. The germline CDR1 and CDR2 sequences are PRHDT and FYEKMQ (reference sequence). The CDR3 loop spans 13 amino acids. This CDR3 is CASSLSTGTLRYF. In DNA, the CDR3 is TGTGCCAGCAGCTTAAGTACAGGGACGCTAAGGTACTTC.

This clone has ten or more counts. The CDR3 loop reads CASLPGQGFVGNTIYF. CDR3 sequence (DNA): TGTGCCAGCTTACCGGGACAGGGTTTCGTCGGAAACACCATATATTTT. The gene calls are TRBV6-6 and TRBJ1-3; 9 bases match TRBD1. Germline-derived CDR1 and CDR2 are MNHNY and SVGAGI (reference sequence). The CDR3 covers 16 residues. Trimming took 8 bases from V and 4 from J; bases not matched to a gene: 12.

The chain recombines TRBV19 with TRBJ1-6, with a weak D call TRBD1 (5 bases). V was pared by 7 bases and J by 8 bases, with 21 bases between. The CDR3 runs 16 residues. CDR1 and CDR2 from the germline V gene are LNHDA and SQIVND (reference sequence). In DNA form, the CDR3 reads TGTGCCAGTAAGTGGGACTCGGAACATTTGGATTCACCCCTCCACTTT. This translates into CASKWDSEHLDSPLHF.

The sample holds a few counts of this clone. The chain has TRBV3-1 (or the pseudogene TRBV3-2) and TRBJ1-6, with TRBD1 matching over 7 bases. This CDR3 region has 18 residues. V was pared by 5 bases and J by 2 bases, with 12 bases of the junction left unmatched. The germline CDR1 and CDR2 sequences are LGHDT and YNNKEL (reference sequence). For the CDR3, the DNA is TGTGCCAGCAGCTCTGCGGTTGGGGGACAGACCTATAATTCACCCCTCCACTTT. Amino acids: CASSSAVGGQTYNSPLHF.

The chain has TRBV7-2 and TRBJ2-5; 13 positions match TRBD2. Germline V gene lookup returns CDR1 SGHTA and CDR2 FQGNSA. The CDR3 has 18 amino acids. After removal of 4 bases from V and 5 bases from J, the junction contained 13 bases not matched to a gene. CDR3 in amino acids: CASSSRTGTSGVYETQYF. In DNA, the CDR3 is TGTGCCAGCAGCTCCCGAACCGGGACTAGCGGGGTTTACGAGACCCAGTACTTC.